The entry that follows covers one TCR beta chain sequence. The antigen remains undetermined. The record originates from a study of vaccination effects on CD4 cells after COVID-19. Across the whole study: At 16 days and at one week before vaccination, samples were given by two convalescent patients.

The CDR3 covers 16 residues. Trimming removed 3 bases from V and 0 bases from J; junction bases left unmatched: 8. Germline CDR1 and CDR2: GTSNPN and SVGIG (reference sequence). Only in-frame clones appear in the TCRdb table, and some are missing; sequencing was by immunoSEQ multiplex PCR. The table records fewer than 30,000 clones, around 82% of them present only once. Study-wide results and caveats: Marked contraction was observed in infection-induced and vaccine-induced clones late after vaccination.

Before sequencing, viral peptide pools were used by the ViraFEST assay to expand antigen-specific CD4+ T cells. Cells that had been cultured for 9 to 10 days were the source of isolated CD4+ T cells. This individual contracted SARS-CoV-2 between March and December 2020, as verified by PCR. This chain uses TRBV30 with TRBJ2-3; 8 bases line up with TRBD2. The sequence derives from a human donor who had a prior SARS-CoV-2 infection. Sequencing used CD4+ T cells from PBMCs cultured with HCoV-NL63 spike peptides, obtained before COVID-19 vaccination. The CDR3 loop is CAWSPREGQSTDTQYF. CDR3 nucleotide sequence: TGTGCCTGGAGCCCACGGGAGGGCCAAAGCACAGATACGCAGTATTTT.